This passage covers 22 T cell receptor beta chains from one sample sequenced in a study of T-cell reconstitution after alpha-beta-depleted transplantation in children. Unique molecular identifiers were built into the TCRbeta library. TCRdb independently ran MiXCR on the PCR reads; one entry per CDR3 protein. The table has around 250,000 distinct CDR3 sequences, roughly 7.7% seen once. Sequencing was performed on PBMCs, mostly from graft donor cells, taken 180 days after TCRalphabeta/CD19-depleted stem cell transplant. The receptors were sampled from a male patient younger than 18 who had a stem cell transplant for acute lymphoblastic leukemia, so the T cells may come from the graft donor.

This clonotype occurred many times. The chain joins TRBV20-1 to TRBJ2-7; 8 bases align to TRBD1. The CDR3 consists of 15 residues. CDR1 and CDR2 (germline): DFQATT, SNEGSKA (reference sequence). Unmatched junction bases numbered 9, after V lost 1 base and J lost 4 bases. The CDR3 spells CSARAETGALYEQYF. CDR3 DNA: TGCAGTGCTAGAGCCGAGACAGGGGCATTATACGAGCAGTACTTC.

This clonotype was recorded at least ten times. The chain recombines TRBV11-2 with TRBJ1-2; 12 bases map to TRBD1. This CDR3 region has 15 residues. Germline V lookup: CDR1 SGHAT, CDR2 FQNNGV. V lost 1 base, J lost 5 bases, and 2 bases stayed unmatched. The CDR3 DNA reads as TGTGCCAGCAGCTTAGGGGGACAGGGGGCGTATGGCTACACCTTC. Encoded protein: CASSLGGQGAYGYTF. The full variable domain, in which reference TRBV11-2 and TRBJ1-2 provide the parts outside the CDR3, is EAGVAQSPRYKIIEKRQSVAFWCNPISGHATLYWYQQILGQGPKLLIQFQNNGVVDDSQLPKDRFSAERLKGVDSTLKIQPAKLEDSAVYLCASSLGGQGAYGYTFGSGTRLTVV.

In this sample, this clonotype turned up many times. The chain links TRBV7-2 to TRBJ2-3; 11 bases fit TRBD2. Trimming cost V 2 bases and J 3 bases; bases outside gene matches: 4. Germline lookup yields CDR1 SGHTA and CDR2 FQGNSA. This CDR3 spans 16 amino acids. The DNA for the CDR3 is TGTGCCAGCAGCTTACGACTAGCGGGAAGAACAGATACGCAGTATTTT. Encoded protein: CASSLRLAGRTDTQYF.

This clonotype was seen ten or more times. This sequence joins TRBV6-1 and TRBJ1-2, with 7 bases that match TRBD1. Germline CDR1 MNHNS, CDR2 SASEGT. The CDR3 totals 16 residues. V was pared by 7 bases and J by 3 bases, with 14 bases of the junction left unmatched. In nucleotides, the CDR3 is TGTGCCAGCACTGCACTAACAGGGGAAGACCACTATGGCTACACCTTC. Translated: CASTALTGEDHYGYTF.

This clonotype was seen repeatedly, ten times or more. The chain joins TRBV24-1 to TRBJ2-5, with 14 bases lining up with TRBD2. Per germline, CDR1 KGHDR and CDR2 SFDVKD. Trimming removed 2 bases from V and 3 bases from J; junction bases left unmatched: 4. This CDR3 has 17 residues. The CDR3 nucleotides read TGTGCCACCAGTGATTCCCGGGGACTAGCGGGAGAAGAGACCCAGTACTTC. The encoded protein is CATSDSRGLAGEETQYF.

This clonotype was observed at least ten times. This chain connects TRBV9 to TRBJ1-3, with TRBD1 identical over 8 bases. The CDR3 is 14 amino acids. Germline CDR1 and CDR2: SGDLS and YYNGEE. The trim removed 6 bases at V and 4 bases at J, leaving 6 bases unmatched. The CDR3 DNA reads TGTGCCAGCACCCGGACAGGGTTGGGAAACACCATATATTTT. Its protein is CASTRTGLGNTIYF.

This chain connects TRBV7-9 to TRBJ2-2, with a tentative D call TRBD1 (6 bases). This CDR3 is built from 15 residues. The germline V and J ends were trimmed by 1 base and 7 bases, with 13 bases remaining between them. The germline V gene has CDR1 SEHNR and CDR2 FQNEAQ (reference sequence). CDR3 region: CASSLGQGRVGELFF. The CDR3 nucleotides are TGTGCCAGCAGCTTAGGTCAGGGGAGAGTCGGGGAGCTGTTTTTT.

This clonotype has at least ten counts. The chain is built from TRBV4-3 and TRBJ2-7; 8 bases are a match to TRBD2. The germline CDR1 and CDR2 sequences are LGHNA and YSLEER. V dropped 4 bases and J dropped 4; count of bases not matched to a gene: 6. The CDR3 is 14 amino acids. The CDR3 region has the DNA TGCGCCAGCAGCCCCGGACTAGCTTTTTACGAGCAGTACTTC. It yields the protein CASSPGLAFYEQYF.

This clonotype appeared a few times. The genes are TRBV23-1 and TRBJ2-3; 12 bases align to TRBD2. TRBV23-1 counts as an open reading frame of uncertain function. The length of the CDR3 is 17 residues. With V trimmed by 0 bases and J by 6 bases, 7 bases remained unmatched. The CDR3 is CASSQSVTSGSGDTQYF. CDR3 nucleotides: TGCGCCAGCAGTCAATCCGTGACTAGCGGGAGCGGGGATACGCAGTATTTT.

This clonotype showed up many times. The V call is TRBV20-1, the J call TRBJ2-7, with 7 bases identical to TRBD1. The CDR3 runs 12 residues. CDR1 is DFQATT, CDR2 SNEGSKA, per germline (reference sequence). Trimming at V came to 3 bases and at J to 2 bases, leaving 1 base not matched to a gene. The CDR3 protein is CSARGQTYEQYF. CDR3 in DNA: TGCAGTGCTAGGGGACAGACCTACGAGCAGTACTTC.

This clonotype occurred many times. The V call is TRBV7-2, the J call TRBJ2-5; D is unresolved. The CDR3 consists of 11 residues. V was pared by 7 bases and J by 7 bases, with 10 bases between. Germline V CDR1 and CDR2: SGHTA, FQGNSA. The CDR3 DNA follows: TGTGCCAGCACTGGGCAACGGACCCAGTACTTC. It specifies CASTGQRTQYF.

There are many counts of this clonotype. V gene TRBV7-9 combines with J gene TRBJ1-1, with 9 bases that match TRBD1. The CDR3 has 15 residues. The junction had 4 bases not matched to a gene; V was cut back by 5 bases and J by 0 bases. Germline CDR1 reads SEHNR; CDR2 reads FQNEAQ (reference sequence). CDR3 in DNA: TGTGCCAGCAGCCTTGGACAGGGGATGAACACTGAAGCTTTCTTT. Amino acid sequence: CASSLGQGMNTEAFF. Together with reference TRBV7-9 and TRBJ1-1, the CDR3 gives the full variable domain: DTGVSQNPRHKITKRGQNVTFRCDPISEHNRLYWYRQTLGQGPEFLTYFQNEAQLEKSRLLSDRFSAERPKGSFSTLEIQRTEQGDSAMYLCASSLGQGMNTEAFFGQGTRLTVV.

This clonotype was seen more than once but under ten times. This chain joins TRBV20-1 and TRBJ2-7; D not resolved. V was trimmed by 2 bases and J by 1 base, leaving 9 bases between them. Germline V lookup: CDR1 DFQATT, CDR2 SNEGSKA (reference sequence). CDR3 size: 13 residues. In DNA form, the CDR3 reads TGCAGTGCTAGATGGTGGGATTCCTACGAGCAGTACTTC. This codes for CSARWWDSYEQYF.

This clonotype was detected ten times or more. The chain has TRBV6-5 and TRBJ2-3; TRBD1 or TRBD2 may be the D gene (5 bases each). Germline assignment: CDR1 MNHEY and CDR2 SVGAGI. This CDR3 comprises 16 residues. V was pared by 0 bases and J by 5 bases, with 15 bases between. CDR3 in amino acids: CASSYSNTGRQDTQYF. The CDR3 DNA is TGTGCCAGCAGTTACTCGAATACGGGGCGCCAAGATACGCAGTATTTT.

This clonotype was picked up many times. The CDR3, as DNA: TGTGCCAGCAAGGGAACAGATACGCAGTATTTT. This sequence encodes CASKGTDTQYF. The chain has TRBV2 and TRBJ2-3; D unclear. In germline, CDR1 is SNHLY, CDR2 FYNNEI. The CDR3 is made up of 11 amino acids. V lost 7 bases and J 3 bases, leaving 5 bases between the germline ends.

In this sample, this clonotype turned up many times. This rearrangement joins TRBV16 to TRBJ2-7; TRBD1 aligns across 9 bases. The CDR3 runs to 14 residues. V was clipped by 5 bases and J by 1 base; unmatched bases: 3. Germline CDR1 and CDR2: KGHSY and FQNENV. CDR3 residues: CASSSDRGSYEQYF. In DNA, the CDR3 is TGTGCCAGCAGCTCAGACAGGGGGTCCTACGAGCAGTACTTC.

In this sample, this clonotype turned up many times. The V call is TRBV20-1, the J call TRBJ1-5; 7 bases line up with TRBD1. The ends lost 6 bases at V and 6 bases at J; junction bases unmatched: 11. The CDR3 sequence is 14 residues long. Germline V gene data show CDR1 as DFQATT and CDR2 as SNEGSKA (reference sequence). The CDR3 nucleotides are TGCAGTGCGCCGACAGGGCAGGGGGGTCAGCCCCAGCATTTT. Amino acids: CSAPTGQGGQPQHF.

This clonotype was found many times. This rearrangement joins TRBV24-1 to TRBJ2-7; a weak D match, TRBD2 (5 bases). CDR1 is KGHDR and CDR2 is SFDVKD in the germline V gene. Trimming shortened V by 3 bases and J by 3 bases, and 8 bases separated the two germline ends. The CDR3 spans 13 residues. CDR3 in amino acids: CATSDPGYYEQYF. CDR3 DNA sequence: TGTGCCACCAGTGATCCGGGATACTACGAGCAGTACTTC.

About this clonotype: A much larger clone sits a single nucleotide away, making a read error possible. The chain is built from TRBV14 and TRBJ1-1; 8 bases are shared with TRBD1. With 4 bases clipped from V and 4 bases from J, the junction kept 14 bases outside the gene matches. The CDR3 sequence is 17 residues long. Germline loops: CDR1 SGHDN, CDR2 FVKESK. DNA for the CDR3: TGTGCCAGCAGCCTTCTGCAGGGGGCTCTATCGGGCACTGAAGCTTTCTTT. Its translation is CASSLLQGALSGTEAFF. The entire variable domain, with the rest obtained from reference TRBV14 and TRBJ1-1, is as follows: EAGVTQFPSHSVIEKGQTVTLRCDPISGHDNLYWYRRVMGKEIKFLLHFVKESKQDESGMPNNRFLAERTGGTYSTLKVQPAELEDSGVYFCASSLLQGALSGTEAFFGQGTRLTVV.

This clonotype was observed many times. The chain uses TRBV6-2 or TRBV6-3 and TRBJ1-1; D is ambiguous. Germline V CDR1 and CDR2: MNHEY, SVGEGT. V was pared by 2 bases and J by 2 bases, with 18 bases between. The CDR3 is 17 amino acids. The CDR3 here is CASSYHKTDVLNTEAFF. The CDR3 DNA reads as TGTGCCAGCAGTTACCATAAGACGGACGTACTAAACACTGAAGCTTTCTTT.

Ten or more counts support this clonotype. V usage is TRBV6-5 and J usage is TRBJ2-1; D is ambiguous. Trimming cost V 0 bases and J 0 bases, with 9 bases left between them. The CDR3 is 16 residues long. The germline V gene has CDR1 MNHEY and CDR2 SVGAGI. CDR3: CASSYSGRSSYNEQFF. The CDR3 DNA reads TGTGCCAGCAGTTACTCCGGGCGGAGCTCCTACAATGAGCAGTTCTTC.

The table lists this clonotype with many counts. CDR3 protein: CASSRGTANTEAFF. The CDR3, as DNA: TGCGCCAGCAGCCGCGGGACGGCGAACACTGAAGCTTTCTTT. This rearrangement joins TRBV5-1 to TRBJ1-1, with a possible D match to TRBD1 (5 bases). CDR1 is SGHRS, CDR2 YFSETQ, per germline. V was trimmed by 4 bases and J by 1 base, leaving 11 bases between them. This CDR3 is 14 amino acids long.